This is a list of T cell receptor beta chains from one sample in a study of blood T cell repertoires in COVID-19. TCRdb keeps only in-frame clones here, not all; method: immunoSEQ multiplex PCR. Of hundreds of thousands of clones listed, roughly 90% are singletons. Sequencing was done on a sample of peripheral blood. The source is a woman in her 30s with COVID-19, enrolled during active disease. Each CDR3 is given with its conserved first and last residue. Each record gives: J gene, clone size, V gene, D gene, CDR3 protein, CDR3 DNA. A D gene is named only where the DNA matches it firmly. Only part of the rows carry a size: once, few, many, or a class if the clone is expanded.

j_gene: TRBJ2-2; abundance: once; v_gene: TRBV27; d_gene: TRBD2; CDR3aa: CASSFSGRAWGELFF; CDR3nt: TGTGCCAGCAGTTTTAGCGGGAGGGCCTGGGGGGAGCTGTTTTTT
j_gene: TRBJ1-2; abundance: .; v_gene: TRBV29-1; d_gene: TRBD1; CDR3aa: CSVTGGSNYGYTF; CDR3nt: TGCAGCGTTACAGGGGGCTCTAACTATGGCTACACCTTC
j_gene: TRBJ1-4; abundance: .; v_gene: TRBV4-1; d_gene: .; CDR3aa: CASSPRQIPTNEKLFF; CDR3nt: TGCGCCAGCAGCCCCAGACAGATACCAACTAATGAAAAACTGTTTTTT
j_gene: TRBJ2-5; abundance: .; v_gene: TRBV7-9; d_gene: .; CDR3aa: CASSLAYRGRGETQYF; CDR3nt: TGTGCCAGCAGCTTAGCCTACAGGGGGAGGGGAGAGACCCAGTACTTC
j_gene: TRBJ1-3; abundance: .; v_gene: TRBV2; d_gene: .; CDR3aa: CARGASGVGNTIYF; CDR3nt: TGTGCCAGAGGGGCGAGCGGGGTTGGAAACACCATATATTTT
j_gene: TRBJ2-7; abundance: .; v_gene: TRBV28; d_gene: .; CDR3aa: CASSPTGSNSYEQYF; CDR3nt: TGTGCCAGCAGTCCTACAGGGTCTAACTCCTACGAGCAGTACTTC
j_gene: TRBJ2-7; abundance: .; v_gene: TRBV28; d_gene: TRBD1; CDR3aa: CASHGTVTYEQYF; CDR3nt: TGTGCTTCCCACGGGACAGTTACCTACGAGCAGTACTTC
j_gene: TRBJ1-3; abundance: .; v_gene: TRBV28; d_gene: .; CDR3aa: CASSPLGNTIYF; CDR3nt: TGTGCCAGCAGTCCCCTTGGAAACACCATATATTTT
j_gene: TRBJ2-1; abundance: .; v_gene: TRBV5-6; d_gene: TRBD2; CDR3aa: CASSLVGGRGEQFF; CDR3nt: TGTGCCAGCAGCTTGGTTGGCGGGAGAGGTGAGCAGTTCTTC
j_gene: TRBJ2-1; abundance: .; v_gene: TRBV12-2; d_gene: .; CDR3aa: CASRAEREGLCNEQFF; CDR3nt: TGTGCAAGTCGCGCCGAGCGGGAGGGCCTATGCAATGAGCAGTTCTTC
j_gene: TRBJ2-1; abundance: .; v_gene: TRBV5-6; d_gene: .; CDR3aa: CASSFTLNEQFF; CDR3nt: TGTGCCAGCAGCTTCACTCTCAATGAGCAGTTCTTC
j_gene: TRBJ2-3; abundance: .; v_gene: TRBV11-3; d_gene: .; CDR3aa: CASSSGAIPDTQYF; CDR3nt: TGTGCCAGCAGTTCAGGGGCAATTCCAGATACGCAGTATTTT
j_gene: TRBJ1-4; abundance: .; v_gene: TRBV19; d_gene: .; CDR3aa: CATQRQFSGGEKLFF; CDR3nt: TGTGCCACTCAGAGGCAATTTTCCGGCGGGGAAAAACTGTTTTTT
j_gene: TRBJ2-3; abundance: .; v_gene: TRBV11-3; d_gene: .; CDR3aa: CASSLDARGQTDTQYF; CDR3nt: TGTGCCAGCAGCTTAGATGCGCGGGGTCAGACAGATACGCAGTATTTT
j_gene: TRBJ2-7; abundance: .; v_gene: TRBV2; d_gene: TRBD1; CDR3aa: CASSPRGGRYEQYF; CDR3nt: TGTGCCAGCAGCCCCCGAGGGGGCAGGTACGAGCAGTACTTC
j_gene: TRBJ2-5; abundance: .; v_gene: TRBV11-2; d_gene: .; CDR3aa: CASSGAGGLRETQYF; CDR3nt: TGTGCCAGCAGCGGGGCAGGTGGCCTTAGGGAGACCCAGTACTTC
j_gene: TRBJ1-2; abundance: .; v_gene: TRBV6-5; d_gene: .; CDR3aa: CASSSSAGNYGYTF; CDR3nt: TGTGCCAGCAGTTCCTCGGCGGGGAACTATGGCTACACCTTC
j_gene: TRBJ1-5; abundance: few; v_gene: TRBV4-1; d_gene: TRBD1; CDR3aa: CASSQGPGQGHQPQHF; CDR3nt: TGCGCCAGCAGCCAGGGACCGGGACAGGGGCATCAGCCCCAGCATTTT
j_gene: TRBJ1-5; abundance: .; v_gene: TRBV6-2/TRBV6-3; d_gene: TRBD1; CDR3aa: CASSWDREDQPQHF; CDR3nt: TGTGCCAGCAGTTGGGACAGGGAAGATCAGCCCCAGCATTTT
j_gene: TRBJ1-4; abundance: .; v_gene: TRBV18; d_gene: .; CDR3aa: CASSSGTGDEKLFF; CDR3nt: TGTGCCAGCTCATCCGGGACGGGAGATGAAAAACTGTTTTTT
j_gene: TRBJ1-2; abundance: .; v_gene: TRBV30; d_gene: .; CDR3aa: CAWSADRTYGYTF; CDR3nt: TGTGCCTGGAGTGCGGACAGAACTTATGGCTACACCTTC
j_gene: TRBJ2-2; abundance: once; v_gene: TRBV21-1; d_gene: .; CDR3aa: CASSKDPAGKNTGELFF; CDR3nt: TGTGCCAGCAGCAAAGATCCAGCGGGGAAGAACACCGGGGAGCTGTTTTTT
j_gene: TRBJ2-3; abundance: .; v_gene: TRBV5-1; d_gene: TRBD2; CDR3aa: CASSSLTSGGLDTQYF; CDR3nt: TGCGCCAGCAGCTCCTTGACTAGCGGGGGGTTAGATACGCAGTATTTT